This entry lists 19 T cell receptor beta chains sequenced from one sample in a study of patients and donors after allogeneic stem cell transplantation. TCRdb re-called the RT-PCR reads through MiXCR, storing one row per CDR3 protein. The table includes some 92,000 distinct CDR3 sequences, around 46% detected once. Sample: blood, either unsorted or a sorted T cell fraction (not recorded which). Receptors originate from a human donor who was either an allogeneic HSCT recipient or a stem cell or donor lymphocyte infusion donor (not recorded which). It is not recorded whose cells these are; they may come from a transplant donor.

This chain connects TRBV27 to TRBJ2-1, with 9 bases that match TRBD1. Germline values: CDR1 MNHEY, CDR2 SMNVEV (reference sequence). This CDR3 region has 14 residues. The junction had 8 bases not matched to a gene; V was cut back by 5 bases and J by 9 bases. The CDR3 here is CASSVSGTGFEQFF. The CDR3 DNA reads as TGTGCCAGCAGTGTGTCCGGGACAGGGTTTGAGCAGTTCTTC.

V gene TRBV15 combines with J gene TRBJ1-1; D remains ambiguous. Germline CDR1 is LNHNV and CDR2 is YYDKDF (reference sequence). V lost 5 bases and J lost 1, with 8 bases in between. The CDR3 extends over 13 amino acids. CDR3 amino acids: CATSGPGNTEAFF. In nucleotides, the CDR3 is TGTGCCACCAGCGGCCCGGGGAACACTGAAGCTTTCTTT.

This clonotype was seen a single time. The genes are TRBV6-2 or TRBV6-3 and TRBJ2-1, with D unclear. The V end lost 5 bases, the J end lost 6 bases, and 11 bases lay between the germline ends. This CDR3 spans 13 amino acids. CDR1 is MNHEY and CDR2 is SVGEGT in the germline V gene. The chain's CDR3 is CASSMMLVNEQFF. DNA for the CDR3: TGTGCCAGCAGTATGATGCTGGTCAATGAGCAGTTCTTC.

The chain has TRBV20-1 and TRBJ2-7; TRBD2 matches at 7 bases. The ends lost 3 bases at V and 2 bases at J; junction bases unmatched: 7. CDR1 is DFQATT, CDR2 SNEGSKA, per germline (reference sequence). There are 14 residues in the CDR3. DNA for the CDR3: TGCAGTGCTAGGCGGCCGGGAGGCCCCTACGAGCAGTACTTC. The encoded protein is CSARRPGGPYEQYF.

The V gene is TRBV27, the J gene TRBJ2-3, with D maybe TRBD2 (5 bases). The CDR3 contains 15 residues. Deletions cut 8 bases from V and 2 bases from J, with 17 bases between. The V gene's germline CDR1 is MNHEY and CDR2 SMNVEV (reference sequence). The chain's CDR3 is CASGSLSGDTDTQYF. The CDR3, as DNA: TGTGCCAGCGGATCCCTCAGCGGAGACACAGATACGCAGTATTTT.

This clonotype was detected once. The chain joins TRBV7-9 to TRBJ1-5, with a weak D call TRBD1 (6 bases). There are 14 residues in the CDR3. V dropped 4 bases and J dropped 3 bases, with 10 bases sitting between them. CDR1 SEHNR and CDR2 FQNEAQ come from the germline V gene (reference sequence). DNA for the CDR3: TGTGCCAGCAGCTCGGGGGCGAACAATCAGCCCCAGCATTTT. It translates to CASSSGANNQPQHF.

The J gene is TRBJ1-2, the V gene TRBV4-3, with D tentatively TRBD1 (5 bases). The germline CDR1 and CDR2 sequences are LGHNA and YSLEER. This CDR3 spans 14 amino acids. Trimming left V 0 bases short and J 3 bases short, with 8 bases between. The CDR3 region is CASSQDGGYYGYTF. In DNA, the CDR3 is TGCGCCAGCAGCCAAGACGGGGGATACTATGGCTACACCTTC.

The chain carries TRBV14 and TRBJ1-2, with 8 bases matching TRBD1. Germline V gene data show CDR1 as SGHDN and CDR2 as FVKESK. Germline trimming cut 1 base from V and 7 bases from J; bases unmatched to any gene: 5. The CDR3 runs 14 residues. CDR3: CASSQVGTGGGYTF. The DNA of the CDR3 is TGTGCCAGCAGCCAAGTAGGGACAGGCGGTGGCTACACCTTC.

The chain is built from TRBV6-6 and TRBJ2-7; possibly TRBD1 for D (6 bases). Germline V gene data show CDR1 as MNHNY and CDR2 as SVGAGI (reference sequence). V dropped 4 bases and J dropped 0 bases, with 10 bases sitting between them. This CDR3 is built from 14 residues. CDR3 region: CASSWKGVSYEQYF. In DNA form, the CDR3 reads TGTGCCAGCAGTTGGAAGGGGGTCTCCTACGAGCAGTACTTC.

The chain employs TRBV5-1 and TRBJ1-1; D is unresolved. V gave up 4 bases and J gave up 5 bases, with 15 bases separating them. This CDR3 region has 14 residues. CDR1 and CDR2 from the germline V gene are SGHRS and YFSETQ. The CDR3 region has the DNA TGCGCCAGCAGCGCCAGGCCGGTGGGTACTGAAGCTTTCTTT. Amino acids: CASSARPVGTEAFF.

This clonotype was found a few times. This chain links TRBV28 with TRBJ1-2; D is possibly TRBD1 (6 bases). The CDR3 covers 13 residues. CDR1 and CDR2 (germline): MDHEN, SYDVKM. The V end lost 6 bases, the J end lost 2 bases, and 10 bases lay between the germline ends. The CDR3 bases are TGTGCCAGCAGAGGCGACAGGAACTATGGCTACACCTTC. Translation gives CASRGDRNYGYTF.

The chain combines TRBV28 with TRBJ1-2; 9 nucleotides line up with TRBD1. CDR3 length: 14 residues. V shed 6 bases and J 8 bases; nucleotides not matched to a gene: 10. CDR1 and CDR2 from the germline V gene are MDHEN and SYDVKM. CDR3 sequence: CASRPTGTGYGYTF. Here the CDR3 DNA reads TGTGCCAGCAGACCTACCGGGACAGGGTACGGCTACACCTTC.

This chain uses TRBV6-5 with TRBJ1-5, with D possibly matching TRBD1 (5 bases). The CDR3 runs to 15 residues. Germline V gene sequence: CDR1 MNHEY, CDR2 SVGAGI. Trimming took off 2 bases at V and 2 bases at J, with 10 bases between the two ends. In DNA form, the CDR3 reads TGTGCCAGCAGTTACGGGGGGGGAGGCAATCAGCCCCAGCATTTT. It specifies CASSYGGGGNQPQHF.

The chain links TRBV27 to TRBJ1-2; tentative D call: TRBD1 (6 bases). The germline V and J ends were trimmed by 2 bases and 4 bases, with 11 bases remaining between them. CDR3 length: 14 amino acids. CDR1 and CDR2 from the germline V gene are MNHEY and SMNVEV (reference sequence). The DNA for the CDR3 is TGTGCCAGCAGTTTAGGGGGGCTGGGCTATGGCTACACCTTC. This encodes CASSLGGLGYGYTF.

The sample holds a few counts of this clonotype. This chain joins TRBV5-1 and TRBJ1-1, with 7 bases matching TRBD1. The CDR3 runs to 14 residues. Germline trimming cut 3 bases from V and 4 bases from J; bases unmatched to any gene: 6. Per the germline V gene, CDR1 is SGHRS and CDR2 is YFSETQ. As DNA, the CDR3 is TGCGCCAGCAGCTCGGGGGCAGGGGGCACTGAAGCTTTCTTT. This codes for CASSSGAGGTEAFF.

The chain couples TRBV10-3 to TRBJ1-4; no reliable D call. The CDR3 is 13 residues long. V was clipped by 2 bases and J by 6 bases, with 7 bases between them. Per germline, CDR1 ENHRY and CDR2 SYGVKD. The CDR3 region has the DNA TGTGCCATCAGTGAGGGGCGGGATGAAAAACTGTTTTTT. This translates into CAISEGRDEKLFF.

This rearrangement joins TRBV3-1 to TRBJ1-1; D unresolved. The CDR3 is 14 residues long. V shed 3 bases and J shed 1 base, with 9 bases lying between them. In germline, CDR1 is LGHDT, CDR2 YNNKEL (reference sequence). For the CDR3, the DNA is TGTGCCAGCAGCCAGGGCCATGGGAACACTGAAGCTTTCTTT. Translating it yields CASSQGHGNTEAFF.

The chain employs TRBV20-1 and TRBJ2-2, with 8 bases fitting TRBD1. V shed 2 bases, J shed 6 bases, and the junction held 8 bases outside the gene matches. This CDR3 region has 15 residues. Germline CDR1 and CDR2: DFQATT and SNEGSKA (reference sequence). This CDR3 is CSARSPGGGPGELFF. The CDR3 DNA sequence: TGCAGTGCTAGAAGCCCAGGGGGCGGACCCGGGGAGCTGTTTTTT.

This chain connects TRBV3-1 to TRBJ1-2; 8 positions match TRBD1. With V trimmed by 0 bases and J by 4 bases, 7 bases remained unmatched. CDR1 and CDR2 (germline): LGHDT, YNNKEL (reference sequence). The CDR3 is 16 amino acids. The CDR3 coding sequence is TGTGCCAGCAGCCAAGATCCAGGGACAGGCCCCTATGGCTACACCTTC. This encodes CASSQDPGTGPYGYTF.